These 24 T cell receptor beta chains were sequenced from one sample in a study of blood T cells in healthy people across ages. The second PCR ran roughly 7 to 12 cycles with a sample-barcoded 5' primer and J-beta primers. TCRdb re-analysed the 5' RACE reads in MiXCR, keeping a single row per CDR3 protein. The table includes 1.5 million to 2 million distinct CDR3 sequences, around 36% detected once. The sequenced sample was blood. These TCRs come from a woman aged 25 to 39 in good health.

CDR3 bases: TGTGCCAGCAGCGGGGGGGGGCCTTATGAGCAGTTCTTC. Translating it yields CASSGGGPYEQFF. The V call is TRBV12-3 or TRBV12-4, the J call TRBJ2-1, with TRBD2 matching over 8 bases. With 6 bases clipped from V and 8 bases from J, the junction kept 6 bases outside the gene matches. CDR3 length: 13 residues.

In regard to this clonotype: A junction end diverges from the germline sequence, so it may reflect a read error. V is TRBV7-9 and J is TRBJ2-5; 9 positions match TRBD1. This CDR3 region has 14 residues. Per germline, CDR1 SEHNR and CDR2 FQNEAQ (reference sequence). The CDR3 bases are TGTACCAGCAGCACGGGACAGGGTGTGGAGACCCAGTACTTC. This translates into CTSSTGQGVETQYF.

The rearrangement links TRBV3-1 to TRBJ2-7; D might be TRBD2 (6 bases). Germline V gene data show CDR1 as LGHDT and CDR2 as YNNKEL (reference sequence). Trimming pared 0 bases from V and 0 bases from J, leaving 15 bases between. CDR3 length: 17 amino acids. The CDR3 reads CASSQDLWGRSSYEQYF. Written as DNA, the CDR3 is TGTGCCAGCAGCCAAGATCTGTGGGGGAGGAGCTCCTACGAGCAGTACTTC.

This clonotype was detected once. The chain employs TRBV12-3 or TRBV12-4 and TRBJ2-1; TRBD2 matches 7 bases. There are 17 residues in the CDR3. Trimming took 2 bases from V and 2 from J; bases not matched to a gene: 9. CDR3 sequence (DNA): TGTGCCAGCAGTTTACGGGTAGGGAGCGGGACCTACAATGAGCAGTTCTTC. This codes for CASSLRVGSGTYNEQFF.

The rearrangement links TRBV19 to TRBJ2-2; 8 bases match TRBD2. The CDR3 extends over 16 amino acids. The germline V gene has CDR1 LNHDA and CDR2 SQIVND (reference sequence). V lost 8 bases and J lost 3; bases outside the gene matches: 11. The CDR3 nucleotides read TGTGCCAGTGGTAATATAGCGGGGTTGGACACCGGGGAGCTGTTTTTT. Its protein is CASGNIAGLDTGELFF.

The chain uses TRBV13 and TRBJ1-6; D is ambiguous. Germline lookup yields CDR1 PRHDT and CDR2 FYEKMQ (reference sequence). This CDR3 region has 15 residues. Trimming shortened V by 2 bases and J by 3 bases, and 8 bases separated the two germline ends. CDR3 coding DNA: TGTGCCAGCAGCTTACGGGCAGTCTATAATTCACCCCTCCACTTT. This translates into CASSLRAVYNSPLHF. Together with reference TRBV13 and TRBJ1-6, the CDR3 gives the full variable domain: AAGVIQSPRHLIKEKRETATLKCYPIPRHDTVYWYQQGPGQDPQFLISFYEKMQSDKGSIPDRFSAQQFSDYHSELNMSSLELGDSALYFCASSLRAVYNSPLHFGNGTRLTVT.

This clonotype showed up many times. This chain links TRBV9 with TRBJ2-7, with D perhaps matching TRBD2 (5 bases). Trimming took off 0 bases at V and 5 bases at J, with 9 bases between the two ends. The germline V gene encodes CDR1 SGDLS and CDR2 YYNGEE. This CDR3 is built from 13 residues. The chain's CDR3 is CASSVASGNEQYF. The CDR3 region has the DNA TGTGCCAGCAGCGTAGCTTCGGGGAACGAGCAGTACTTC. Full variable domain (remainder filled in from reference TRBV9 and TRBJ2-7): DSGVTQTPKHLITATGQRVTLRCSPRSGDLSVYWYQQSLDQGLQFLIQYYNGEERAKGNILERFSAQQFPDLHSELNLSSLELGDSALYFCASSVASGNEQYFGPGTRLTVT.

The sample holds a few counts of this clonotype. The CDR3 loop reads CASSRTGAGDEQYF. CDR3 nucleotide sequence: TGCGCCAGCAGCAGAACAGGGGCTGGGGACGAGCAGTACTTC. The rearrangement joins TRBV5-1 to TRBJ2-4; 7 bases are a match to TRBD1. With the DNA end fitting TRBJ2-7 better, the J assignment may be wrong. CDR3 size: 14 residues. Germline lookup yields CDR1 SGHRS and CDR2 YFSETQ.

This clonotype was detected a few times. J is TRBJ2-1 and V is TRBV5-1; TRBD2 matches at 7 bases. CDR1 SGHRS and CDR2 YFSETQ come from the germline V gene. Trimming removed 4 bases from V and 1 base from J; junction bases left unmatched: 8. The CDR3 has 16 amino acids. CDR3 protein: CASSTQRGGSYNEQFF. CDR3 nucleotides: TGCGCCAGCAGCACACAGCGGGGTGGATCCTACAATGAGCAGTTCTTC. Full variable domain (remainder filled in from reference TRBV5-1 and TRBJ2-1): KAGVTQTPRYLIKTRGQQVTLSCSPISGHRSVSWYQQTPGQGLQFLFEYFSETQRNKGNFPGRFSGRQFSNSRSEMNVSTLELGDSALYLCASSTQRGGSYNEQFFGPGTRLTVL.

This clonotype appeared a single time. The J gene is TRBJ2-7, the V gene TRBV5-1; 7 bases map to TRBD2. The trim removed 3 bases at V and 3 bases at J, leaving 3 bases unmatched. The germline CDR1 and CDR2 sequences are SGHRS and YFSETQ. The CDR3 has 13 amino acids. The CDR3 nucleotides read TGCGCCAGCAGCTACCGGGACTACTACGAGCAGTACTTC. As protein: CASSYRDYYEQYF.

As to this clonotype: A much more abundant neighbour one base away suggests this may be a read error. The V gene is TRBV10-3, the J gene TRBJ2-7; 8 bases line up with TRBD2. Germline CDR1 and CDR2: ENHRY and SYGVKD. The length of the CDR3 is 13 residues. Losses at the gene ends were 3 bases for V and 2 bases for J; bases not matched to a gene: 0. This CDR3 is CAISELAAYEQYF. The CDR3 coding sequence is TGTGCCATCAGTGAACTAGCGGCCTACGAGCAGTACTTC.

The chain joins TRBV6-6 to TRBJ1-1, with D maybe TRBD1 (6 bases). This CDR3 is 12 amino acids long. Germline loops: CDR1 MNHNY, CDR2 SVGAGI (reference sequence). The V and J ends lost 9 bases and 4 bases respectively, with 12 bases between them. The CDR3 bases are TGTGCCAGTTGGGGGGGCGGCACTGAAGCTTTCTTT. Translated: CASWGGGTEAFF.

The chain has TRBV4-1 and TRBJ1-5; tentatively, D is TRBD1 (6 bases). The germline V and J ends were trimmed by 0 bases and 6 bases, with 18 bases remaining between them. The CDR3 length is 17 residues. CDR1 is MGHRA and CDR2 is YSYEKL in the germline V gene. The CDR3 nucleotides are TGCGCCAGCAGCCAAGATCTAAGGCAGGGGTGGACTCAGCCCCAGCATTTT. It encodes CASSQDLRQGWTQPQHF.

V usage is TRBV6-5 and J usage is TRBJ2-1; perhaps TRBD1 as D (6 bases). V was clipped by 0 bases and J by 3 bases, with 12 bases between them. The CDR3 covers 16 residues. Per germline, CDR1 MNHEY and CDR2 SVGAGI. CDR3 amino acids: CASSYSTGQVYNEQFF. As DNA, the CDR3 is TGTGCCAGCAGTTACTCGACGGGACAAGTCTACAATGAGCAGTTCTTC.

CDR3 amino acids: CATSGRSSGANVLTF. Here the CDR3 DNA reads TGTGCCACCAGTGGACGGAGCTCCGGGGCCAACGTCCTGACTTTC. The chain recombines TRBV15 with TRBJ2-6; D is unclear. This CDR3 comprises 15 residues. V lost 6 bases, J lost 4 bases, and 13 bases lay in between. Germline CDR1 reads LNHNV; CDR2 reads YYDKDF (reference sequence).

The rearrangement joins TRBV27 to TRBJ2-3, with D maybe TRBD1 (6 bases). Trimming stripped 10 bases from V and 0 bases from J, with 20 bases between. The CDR3 has 16 amino acids. Germline-derived CDR1 and CDR2 are MNHEY and SMNVEV (reference sequence). Here the CDR3 DNA reads TGTGCCATCATTCGACAGGTTCCGACTAGCACAGATACGCAGTATTTT. It translates to CAIIRQVPTSTDTQYF.

The V and J genes are TRBV5-1 and TRBJ1-1; D unresolved. V was shortened by 4 bases and J by 1 base, with 14 bases between the two germline ends. This CDR3 comprises 15 residues. Germline CDR1 reads SGHRS; CDR2 reads YFSETQ. The CDR3 region is CASSAPGKWNTEAFF. The CDR3 nucleotides read TGCGCCAGCAGCGCGCCCGGGAAGTGGAACACTGAAGCTTTCTTT.

This clonotype was detected a few times. This sequence joins TRBV4-1 and TRBJ1-4; 8 nucleotides align to TRBD1. The CDR3 spans 19 residues. V was clipped by 0 bases and J by 0 bases; unmatched bases: 9. The germline gives CDR1 MGHRA, CDR2 YSYEKL. CDR3 nucleotide sequence: TGCGCCAGCAGCCAAGACCCGCAGGACAGGGTTTCAACTAATGAAAAACTGTTTTTT. It is translated as CASSQDPQDRVSTNEKLFF.

This chain uses TRBV6-1 with TRBJ1-2; D not certain. The CDR3 spans 14 residues. The ends were cut back, 7 bases at V and 0 bases at J, with 12 bases in the middle. The V gene's germline CDR1 is MNHNS and CDR2 SASEGT. The CDR3 DNA follows: TGTGCCAGCATCGGACGGGGTTCTAACTATGGCTACACCTTC. Protein product: CASIGRGSNYGYTF.

In this sample, this clonotype turned up many times. The rearrangement joins TRBV7-2 to TRBJ1-1; D remains ambiguous. The CDR3 totals 13 residues. CDR1 and CDR2 (germline): SGHTA, FQGNSA. V was pared by 3 bases and J by 3 bases, with 8 bases between. For the CDR3, the DNA is TGTGCCAGCAGCTTGATGGCCGACACTGAAGCTTTCTTT. Residues: CASSLMADTEAFF.

This chain uses TRBV5-5 with TRBJ2-4; 8 nucleotides agree with TRBD1. From germline, CDR1 is SGHKS and CDR2 YYEKEE (reference sequence). The CDR3 runs 18 residues. V shed 0 bases and J 7 bases; nucleotides not matched to a gene: 15. CDR3: CASSLASVRGHLWNIQYF. CDR3 coding DNA: TGTGCCAGCAGCTTGGCCTCGGTCAGGGGGCATCTGTGGAACATTCAGTACTTC.

The V and J genes are TRBV12-3 or TRBV12-4 and TRBJ1-3; no firm D call. The CDR3 has 13 residues. Trimming removed 8 bases at V and 0 bases at J, with 8 bases between. The CDR3 here is CASQRISGNTIYF. The CDR3 DNA reads TGTGCCAGCCAGCGGATCTCTGGAAACACCATATATTTT.

This chain joins TRBV29-1 and TRBJ2-3; TRBD2 agrees at 10 bases. The CDR3 contains 15 residues. Germline CDR1 SQVTM, CDR2 ANQGSEA. Trimming took 8 bases from V and 5 from J; bases not matched to a gene: 13. The CDR3: CSSKGLAGVLDTQYF. The CDR3 region has the DNA TGCAGCTCGAAGGGGCTAGCGGGAGTTTTAGATACGCAGTATTTT.

The J gene is TRBJ2-5, the V gene TRBV7-9; TRBD2 is a possible D gene (6 bases). V was clipped by 5 bases and J by 1 base, with 17 bases between them. The CDR3 is 16 residues long. CDR1 and CDR2 (germline): SEHNR, FQNEAQ (reference sequence). CDR3 nucleotides: TGTGCCAGCAGCCAACACCCGCTAGCGCTCCAAGAGACCCAGTACTTC. Protein sequence: CASSQHPLALQETQYF.